The rows below give T cell receptor beta chains drawn from one sample of a study of Ad26.COV2.S vaccination and SARS-CoV-2 variants. TCRdb keeps only in-frame clones here, not all; method: immunoSEQ multiplex PCR. The sample has approximately 300,000 clones; around 85% are singletons. Sample: peripheral blood, taken in a trial of Ad26.COV2.S vaccine versus placebo. The receptor set was obtained from a person between 18 and 65 years old who received the Ad26.COV2.S COVID-19 vaccine or a placebo. Each CDR3 is given with its conserved first and last residue. The D gene is left open where the match is weak. Only some rows state a clone size, as once, few, many or a class for expanded clones.

D,J,V,size,DNA,CDR3
.,TRBJ2-2,TRBV12-3/TRBV12-4,.,TGTGCCAGCAGTACGACATACACCGGGGAGCTGTTTTTT,CASSTTYTGELFF
TRBD1,TRBJ2-7,TRBV6-2/TRBV6-3,.,TGTGCCAGCAGTTATACGGACAGGGGGAAAGAGCAGTACTTC,CASSYTDRGKEQYF
.,TRBJ1-4,TRBV6-5,.,TGTGCCAGCACAGGATCAACTAATGAAAAACTGTTTTTT,CASTGSTNEKLFF
TRBD1,TRBJ1-4,TRBV6-1,.,TGTGCCAGCAGTGCGGGACAGCCTTTTCTTAATGAAAAACTGTTTTTT,CASSAGQPFLNEKLFF
.,TRBJ1-3,TRBV10-3,few,TGTGCCATCAGTGAGAGGGTCAGTCTTGGAAACACCATATATTTT,CAISERVSLGNTIYF
.,TRBJ1-1,TRBV5-6,.,TGTGCCAGCAGCACCATCTCGGGAGTTCTTGGAGCTTTCTTT,CASSTISGVLGAFF
.,TRBJ2-5,TRBV2,.,TGTGCCAGCAGTGAAGCGCTTCGGGTTGGGGAGACCCAGTACTTC,CASSEALRVGETQYF
TRBD2,TRBJ2-2,TRBV9,.,TGTGCCAGCAGCGTCGGACTAGCGGGGGCGTACACGAACACCGGGGAGCTGTTTTTT,CASSVGLAGAYTNTGELFF
.,TRBJ2-2,TRBV3-1/TRBV3-2,.,TGTGCCAGCAGCCCGGGCCTCTGGAACACCGGGGAGCTGTTTTTT,CASSPGLWNTGELFF
.,TRBJ1-5,TRBV18,.,TGTGCCAGCTCACCTGCGGTGGGGGGCAATCAGCCCCAGCATTTT,CASSPAVGGNQPQHF
.,TRBJ1-6,TRBV3-1/TRBV3-2,.,TGTGCCAGCAGCCAATATAGAGGCAGGGCTAATTCACCCCTCCACTTT,CASSQYRGRANSPLHF
.,TRBJ1-3,TRBV3-1/TRBV3-2,.,TGTGCCAGCACCGATACAGTCCTCTCTGGAAACACCATATATTTT,CASTDTVLSGNTIYF
.,TRBJ2-2,TRBV5-1,.,TGCGCCAGCAGCTTACTAGCCGATGCCGGGGAGCTGTTTTTT,CASSLLADAGELFF
.,TRBJ2-2,TRBV6-5,.,TGTGCCAGCAGGATGGGACAGAACACCGGGGAGCTGTTTTTT,CASRMGQNTGELFF
.,TRBJ1-1,TRBV19,.,TGTGCCAGTAGTATGGGGTTGAACACTGAAGCTTTCTTT,CASSMGLNTEAFF
.,TRBJ1-1,TRBV2,few,TGTGCCAGCAGTGAAAGCTCTGGGGGGGACACTGAAGCTTTCTTT,CASSESSGGDTEAFF
.,TRBJ1-5,TRBV24-1,.,TGTGCCACCAGTGAGTCTACAGGCCTCAATCAGCCCCAGCATTTT,CATSESTGLNQPQHF
.,TRBJ2-3,TRBV5-1,.,TGCGCCAGCAGCTTGGCTCCCGGTAGCACAGATACGCAGTATTTT,CASSLAPGSTDTQYF
.,TRBJ1-5,TRBV6-5,.,TGTGCCAGCAGGTTACAGCAAAATCAGCCCCAGCATTTT,CASRLQQNQPQHF
.,TRBJ2-3,TRBV19,.,TGTGCCAGTACCCGGGGGTGGGGCGCGGGAGATACGCAGTATTTT,CASTRGWGAGDTQYF
TRBD1,TRBJ1-1,TRBV7-9,.,TGTGCCAGCAGGACCTCGTGGGGACAGCAGAACACTGAAGCTTTCTTT,CASRTSWGQQNTEAFF
.,TRBJ1-5,TRBV6-2/TRBV6-3,few,TGTGCCAGCAGTACCCCTAGGGCCGCGCGACCCCAGCATTTT,CASSTPRAARPQHF
TRBD1,TRBJ2-7,TRBV3-1/TRBV3-2,few,TGTGCCAGCAGCCAGACTTGGGGGACAGGGGTTGAGCAGTACTTC,CASSQTWGTGVEQYF
.,TRBJ1-4,TRBV18,.,TGTGCCAGCTCACCAGGGTCGGAGCGTAATGAAAAACTGTTTTTT,CASSPGSERNEKLFF